The entry that follows covers one T cell receptor beta chain sequence. The antigen is unknown. With 6 bases clipped from V and 4 bases from J, the junction kept 6 bases outside the gene matches. CDR3 length: 15 amino acids. The germline V gene has CDR1 MDHEN and CDR2 SYDVKM. This sample is part of a study of cytomegalovirus exposure and HLA in healthy donors. Study observations and caveats: Segments of the TCR beta V type were, in most cases, productive about 87% or about 30% of the time in an earlier analysis. Across all donors, roughly uniform sequencing depth was an assumption of the presence/absence analyses.

The PCR used 60 Vbeta and 13 Jbeta primers. Clones were sequenced by immunoSEQ multiplex PCR, and TCRdb holds only the in-frame ones, with some missing. The sample consists of roughly 150,000 clones, 80% of them appearing once. Sequenced sample: PBMCs. This chain joins TRBV28 and TRBJ2-7, with 13 positions matching TRBD2. This TCR was sampled from a woman between 40 and 50 years old in good health and CMV-seronegative. The CDR3 here is CASSPELAGGYEQYF. CDR3 DNA sequence: TGTGCCAGCAGCCCGGAACTAGCGGGAGGGTACGAGCAGTACTTC.